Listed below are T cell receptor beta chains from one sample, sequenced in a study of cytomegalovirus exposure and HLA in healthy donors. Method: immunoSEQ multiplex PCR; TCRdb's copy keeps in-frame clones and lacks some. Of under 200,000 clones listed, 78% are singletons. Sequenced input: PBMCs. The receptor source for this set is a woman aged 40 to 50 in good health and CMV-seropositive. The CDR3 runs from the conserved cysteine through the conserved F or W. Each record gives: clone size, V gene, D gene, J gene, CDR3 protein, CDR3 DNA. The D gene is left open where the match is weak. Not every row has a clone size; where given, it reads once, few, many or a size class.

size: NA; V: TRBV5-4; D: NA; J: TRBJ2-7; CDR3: CASSFLPSYEQYF; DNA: TGTGCCAGCAGCTTTCTTCCTAGCTACGAGCAGTACTTC
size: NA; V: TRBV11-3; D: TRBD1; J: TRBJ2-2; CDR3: CASSLDGTAGAGELFF; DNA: TGTGCCAGCAGCTTAGATGGGACAGCAGGGGCCGGGGAGCTGTTTTTT
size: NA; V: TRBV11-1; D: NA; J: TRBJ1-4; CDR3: CASSFRGGEKLFF; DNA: TGTGCCAGCAGCTTCCGTGGCGGCGAAAAACTGTTTTTT
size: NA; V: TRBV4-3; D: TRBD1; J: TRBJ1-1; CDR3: CASSQDRGQGAEAFF; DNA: TGCGCCAGCAGCCAAGATAGGGGACAGGGTGCTGAAGCTTTCTTT
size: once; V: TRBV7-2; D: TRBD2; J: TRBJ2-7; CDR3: CASSLGLAVEQYF; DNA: TGTGCCAGCAGCCTGGGACTAGCGGTCGAGCAGTACTTC
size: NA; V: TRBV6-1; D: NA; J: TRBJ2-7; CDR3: CASNRPQGLSYEQYF; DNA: TGTGCCAGCAATCGACCACAGGGCTTGTCCTACGAGCAGTACTTC
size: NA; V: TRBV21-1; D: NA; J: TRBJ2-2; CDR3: CASSKPPFLGLLTKTGELFF; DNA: TGTGCCAGCAGCAAACCCCCGTTTTTGGGCTTGCTGACGAAAACCGGGGAGCTGTTTTTT
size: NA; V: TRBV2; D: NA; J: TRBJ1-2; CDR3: CASSLRERGYTF; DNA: TGTGCCAGCAGTTTACGTGAGAGGGGCTACACCTTC
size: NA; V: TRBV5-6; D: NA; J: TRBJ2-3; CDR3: CASSLGEMGPPDTQYF; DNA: TGTGCCAGCAGCTTGGGCGAAATGGGGCCACCCGATACGCAGTATTTT
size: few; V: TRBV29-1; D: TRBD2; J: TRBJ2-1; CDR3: CSASPGLVIGEQFF; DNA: TGCAGCGCTTCGCCGGGACTAGTAATCGGGGAGCAGTTCTTC
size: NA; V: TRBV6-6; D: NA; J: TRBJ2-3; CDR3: CASSYGQTDTQYF; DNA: TGTGCCAGCAGTTACGGCCAAACAGATACGCAGTATTTT
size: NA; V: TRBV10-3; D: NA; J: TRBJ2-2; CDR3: CAISEGAASGELFF; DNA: TGTGCCATCAGTGAGGGGGCCGCATCCGGGGAGCTGTTTTTT
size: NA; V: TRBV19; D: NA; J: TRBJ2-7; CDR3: CASSIGGLPTYEQYF; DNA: TGTGCCAGTAGTATCGGGGGGCTCCCCACCTACGAGCAGTACTTC
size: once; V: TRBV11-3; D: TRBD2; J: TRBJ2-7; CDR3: CASSLYSGARHEQYF; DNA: TGTGCCAGCAGCTTATATAGCGGGGCCCGTCACGAGCAGTACTTC
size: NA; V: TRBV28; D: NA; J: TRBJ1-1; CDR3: CASSWGAGVTTEAFF; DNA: TGTGCCAGCAGTTGGGGCGCAGGGGTTACCACTGAAGCTTTCTTT
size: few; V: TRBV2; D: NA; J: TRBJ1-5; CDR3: CASSAETGSSNQPQHF; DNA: TGTGCCAGCAGTGCTGAGACGGGAAGTTCTAATCAGCCCCAGCATTTT
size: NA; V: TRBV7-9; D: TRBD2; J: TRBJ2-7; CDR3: CASSFRGLAGGNEQYF; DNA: TGTGCCAGCAGCTTCCGGGGGCTAGCGGGGGGAAACGAGCAGTACTTC
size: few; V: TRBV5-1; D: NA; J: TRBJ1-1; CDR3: CASSLAGGVEAFF; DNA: TGCGCCAGCAGCTTGGCGGGAGGAGTTGAAGCTTTCTTT
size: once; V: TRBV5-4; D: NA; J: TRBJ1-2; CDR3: CASSPDRNYGYTF; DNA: TGTGCCAGCAGCCCCGACAGGAACTATGGCTACACCTTC
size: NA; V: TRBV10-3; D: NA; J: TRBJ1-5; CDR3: CAISETKGVSNQPQHF; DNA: TGTGCCATCAGTGAGACAAAGGGGGTTAGCAATCAGCCCCAGCATTTT
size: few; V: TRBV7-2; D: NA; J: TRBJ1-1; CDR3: CASSPSPGMNTEAFF; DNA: TGTGCCAGCAGCCCCAGCCCGGGGATGAACACTGAAGCTTTCTTT
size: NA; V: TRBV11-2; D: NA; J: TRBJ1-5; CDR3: CASSSQGGGQPQHF; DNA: TGTGCCAGCAGCTCGCAGGGTGGGGGCCAGCCCCAGCATTTT
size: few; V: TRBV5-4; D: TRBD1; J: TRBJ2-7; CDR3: CASSGGQGPHEQYF; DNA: TGTGCCAGCAGCGGGGGACAGGGTCCGCACGAGCAGTACTTC
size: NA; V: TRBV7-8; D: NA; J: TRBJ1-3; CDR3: CASSGHYWISGNTIYF; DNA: TGTGCCAGCAGCGGACACTACTGGATCTCTGGAAACACCATATATTTT
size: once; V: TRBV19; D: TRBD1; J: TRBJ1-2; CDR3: CASSLRQGGSGYTF; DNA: TGTGCCAGTAGTTTGAGACAGGGTGGTAGCGGCTACACCTTC
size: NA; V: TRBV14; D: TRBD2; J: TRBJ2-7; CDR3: CASSQSPSGELNYEQYF; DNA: TGTGCCAGCAGCCAATCTCCTAGCGGGGAGCTGAACTACGAGCAGTACTTC
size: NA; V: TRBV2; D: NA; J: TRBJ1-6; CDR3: CASSSTGNRANSPLHF; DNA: TGTGCCAGCAGTAGTACGGGGAATAGGGCTAATTCACCCCTCCACTTT
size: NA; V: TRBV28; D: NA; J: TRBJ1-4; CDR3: CATAGGSEWEKLFF; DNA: TGTGCCACCGCCGGGGGGTCAGAATGGGAAAAACTGTTTTTT
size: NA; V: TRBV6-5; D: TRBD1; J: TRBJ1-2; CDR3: CASRDRSHYTF; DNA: TGTGCCAGCAGGGACAGGTCCCACTACACCTTC
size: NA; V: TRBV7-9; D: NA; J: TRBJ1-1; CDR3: CASSRLNTEAFF; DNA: TGTGCCAGCAGCCGGTTGAACACTGAAGCTTTCTTT
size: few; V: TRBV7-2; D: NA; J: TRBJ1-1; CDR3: CASSFSTEAFF; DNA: TGTGCCAGCAGCTTTTCGACAGAAGCTTTCTTT